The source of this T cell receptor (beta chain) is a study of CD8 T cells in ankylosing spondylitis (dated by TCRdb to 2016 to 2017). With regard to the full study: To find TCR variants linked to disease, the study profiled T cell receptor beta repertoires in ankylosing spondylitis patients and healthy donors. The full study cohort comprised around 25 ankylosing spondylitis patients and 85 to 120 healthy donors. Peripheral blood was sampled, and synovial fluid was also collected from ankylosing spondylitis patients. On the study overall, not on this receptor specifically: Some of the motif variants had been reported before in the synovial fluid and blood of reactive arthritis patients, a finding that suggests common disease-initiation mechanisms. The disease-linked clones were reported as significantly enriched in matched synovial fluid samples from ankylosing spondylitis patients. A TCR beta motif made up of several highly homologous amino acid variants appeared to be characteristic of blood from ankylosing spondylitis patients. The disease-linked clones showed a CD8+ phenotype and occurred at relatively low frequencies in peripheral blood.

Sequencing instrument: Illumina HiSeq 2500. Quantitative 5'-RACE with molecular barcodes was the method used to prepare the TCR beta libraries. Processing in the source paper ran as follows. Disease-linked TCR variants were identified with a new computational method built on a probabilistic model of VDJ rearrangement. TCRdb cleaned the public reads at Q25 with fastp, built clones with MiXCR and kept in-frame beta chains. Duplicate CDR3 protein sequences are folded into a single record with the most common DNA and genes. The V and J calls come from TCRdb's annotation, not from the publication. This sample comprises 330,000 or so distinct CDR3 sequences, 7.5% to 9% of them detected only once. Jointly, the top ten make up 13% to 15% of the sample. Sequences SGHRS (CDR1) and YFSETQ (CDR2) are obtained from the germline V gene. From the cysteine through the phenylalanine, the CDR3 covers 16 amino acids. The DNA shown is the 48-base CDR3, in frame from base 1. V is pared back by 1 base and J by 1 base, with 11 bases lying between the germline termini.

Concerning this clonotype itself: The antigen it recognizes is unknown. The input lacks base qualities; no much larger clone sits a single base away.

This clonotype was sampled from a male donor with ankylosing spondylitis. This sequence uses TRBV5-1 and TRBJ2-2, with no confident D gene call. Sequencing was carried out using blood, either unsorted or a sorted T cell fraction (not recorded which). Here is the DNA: TGCGCCAGCAGCTTGACCGGGCTATTGAACACCGGGGAGCTGTTTTTT. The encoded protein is CASSLTGLLNTGELFF.